Listed here are 10 T cell receptor beta chains from one sample, sequenced in a study of early T cells in non-severe SARS-CoV-2 infection. One entry per CDR3 protein results from TCRdb running MiXCR on the 5' RACE reads. There are tens of thousands of distinct CDR3 sequences in the sample; roughly 6.3% occur only once, and 5.9% lies in the top ten. Material for sequencing was whole blood. The receptors were gathered from an adult who was a healthcare worker with PCR-confirmed SARS-CoV-2 infection or an uninfected control (not recorded which).

The genes are TRBV6-1 and TRBJ1-2, with 8 bases lining up with TRBD1. Germline CDR1 reads MNHNS; CDR2 reads SASEGT. The CDR3 has 15 residues. The trim removed 5 bases at V and 4 bases at J, leaving 9 bases unmatched. The CDR3 nucleotides read TGTGCCAGCAGTCTCACAGGGGGTAGTAGCTATGGCTACACCTTC. This sequence encodes CASSLTGGSSYGYTF.

This clonotype turned up a few times. The genes are TRBV11-2 and TRBJ1-2; maybe TRBD1 (6 bases). Germline CDR1 reads SGHAT; CDR2 reads FQNNGV. The CDR3 runs to 14 residues. V was trimmed by 5 bases and J by 7 bases, leaving 17 bases between them. CDR3 sequence (DNA): TGTGCCAGCAGCCAGCACCGGGACAAACTTGGCTACACCTTC. Its protein is CASSQHRDKLGYTF.

This clonotype was counted ten times or more. The genes are TRBV9 and TRBJ2-3; 8 nucleotides agree with TRBD2. This CDR3 comprises 14 residues. Germline CDR1 and CDR2: SGDLS and YYNGEE. Trimming took 2 bases from V and 4 from J; bases not matched to a gene: 3. CDR3 region: CASSVGLASDTQYF. The DNA of the CDR3 is TGTGCCAGCAGCGTTGGACTAGCATCAGATACGCAGTATTTT.

In this sample, this clonotype turned up many times. The chain couples TRBV28 to TRBJ2-1; TRBD1 is a possible D gene (6 bases). Germline CDR1 is MDHEN and CDR2 is SYDVKM. The V end lost 5 bases, the J end lost 1 base, and 9 bases lay between the germline ends. This CDR3 has 14 residues. In DNA form, the CDR3 reads TGTGCCAGCAGTAAACAGGGTTCCTACAATGAGCAGTTCTTC. Translating it yields CASSKQGSYNEQFF.

This clonotype showed up many times. V and J are TRBV18 and TRBJ2-7; 7 bases align to TRBD2. Germline CDR1 KGHSH, CDR2 LQKENI. The J segment lost 3 bases and the V segment lost 3 bases, leaving 2 bases of the junction unmatched. The CDR3 runs to 13 residues. The CDR3: CASSPGDYYEQYF. The CDR3 region has the DNA TGTGCCAGCTCACCGGGGGACTACTACGAGCAGTACTTC.

The sample holds a few counts of this clonotype. V is TRBV4-1 and J is TRBJ1-4; unclear D gene. Germline V gene data show CDR1 as MGHRA and CDR2 as YSYEKL. V lost 1 base and J 8 bases, leaving 5 bases between the germline ends. The CDR3 covers 12 residues. This CDR3 is CASSQVAEKLFF. Written as DNA, the CDR3 is TGCGCCAGCAGCCAAGTAGCCGAAAAACTGTTTTTT.

This clonotype was observed a few times. DNA of the CDR3: TGTGCCATCCTAGCCGGGCAGGGAAACACCGGGGAGCTGTTTTTT. It translates to CAILAGQGNTGELFF. This sequence joins TRBV10-3 and TRBJ2-2; D possibly matches TRBD1 or TRBD2 (5 bases each). Germline assignment: CDR1 ENHRY and CDR2 SYGVKD. The CDR3 length is 15 residues. With 8 bases removed from V and 2 bases from J, the gap between germline ends came to 15 bases.

The chain uses TRBV5-1 and TRBJ2-7; 11 bases map to TRBD1. Germline V gene lookup returns CDR1 SGHRS and CDR2 YFSETQ. This CDR3 has 17 amino acids. Trimming cost V 3 bases and J 2 bases; bases outside gene matches: 10. The CDR3 DNA sequence: TGCGCCAGCAGCTCCCGGACAGGGGGCGGCTCGGCCTACGAGCAGTACTTC. Protein product: CASSSRTGGGSAYEQYF.

In this sample, this clonotype is medium-sized. The chain has TRBV6-5 and TRBJ1-1; no reliable D call. The CDR3 is 12 residues long. With 5 bases removed from V and 2 bases from J, the gap between germline ends came to 6 bases. Looked up from germline, CDR1 is MNHEY and CDR2 is SVGAGI. The CDR3 bases are TGTGCCAGCAGTAGGATTAACACTGAAGCTTTCTTT. Protein sequence: CASSRINTEAFF.

This clonotype was recorded a few times. The rearrangement links TRBV6-5 to TRBJ2-7, with 9 bases that match TRBD2. From germline, CDR1 is MNHEY and CDR2 SVGAGI. The CDR3 length is 15 residues. V gave up 2 bases and J gave up 7 bases; unmatched junction bases: 9. The CDR3 sequence: CASSYGVAGVKEQYF. Here the CDR3 DNA reads TGTGCCAGCAGTTACGGAGTAGCGGGAGTAAAGGAGCAGTACTTC.